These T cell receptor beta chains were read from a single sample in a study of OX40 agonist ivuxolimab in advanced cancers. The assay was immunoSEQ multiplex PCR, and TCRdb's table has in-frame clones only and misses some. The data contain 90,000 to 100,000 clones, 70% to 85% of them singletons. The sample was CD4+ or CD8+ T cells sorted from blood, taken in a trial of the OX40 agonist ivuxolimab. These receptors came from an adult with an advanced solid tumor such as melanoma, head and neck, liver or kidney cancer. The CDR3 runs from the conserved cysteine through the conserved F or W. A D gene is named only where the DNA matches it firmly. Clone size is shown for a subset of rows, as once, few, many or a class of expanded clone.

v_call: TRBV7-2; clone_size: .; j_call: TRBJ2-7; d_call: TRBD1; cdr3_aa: CASSLTGTGTEQYF; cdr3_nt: TGTGCCAGCAGCTTAACCGGGACAGGGACCGAGCAGTACTTC
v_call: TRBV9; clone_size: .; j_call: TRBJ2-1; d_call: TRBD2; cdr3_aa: CASSVISSGGYNEQFF; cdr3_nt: TGTGCCAGCAGCGTAATATCTAGCGGGGGGTACAATGAGCAGTTCTTC
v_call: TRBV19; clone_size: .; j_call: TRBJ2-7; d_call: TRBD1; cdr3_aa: CASSVNRGGGEQYF; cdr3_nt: TGTGCCAGTAGTGTTAACAGGGGTGGAGGCGAGCAGTACTTC
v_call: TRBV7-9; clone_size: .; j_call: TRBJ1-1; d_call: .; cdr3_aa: CASSLDGMNTEAFF; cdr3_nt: TGTGCCAGCAGCTTAGATGGTATGAACACTGAAGCTTTCTTT
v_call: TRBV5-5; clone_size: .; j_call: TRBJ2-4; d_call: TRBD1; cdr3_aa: CASMGQAKNIQYF; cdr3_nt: TGTGCCAGCATGGGACAGGCGAAAAACATTCAGTACTTC
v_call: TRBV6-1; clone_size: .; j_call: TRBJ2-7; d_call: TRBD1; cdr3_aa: CASIYRGDEQYF; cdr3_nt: TGTGCCAGTATATACAGGGGTGACGAGCAGTACTTC
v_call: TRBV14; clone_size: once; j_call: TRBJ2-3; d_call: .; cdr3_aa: CASSQDSRRSGTADTQYF; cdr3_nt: TGTGCCAGCAGCCAAGATTCACGCAGATCTGGCACGGCAGATACGCAGTATTTT
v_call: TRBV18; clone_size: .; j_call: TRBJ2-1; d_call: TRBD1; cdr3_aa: CASSPGTADNEQFF; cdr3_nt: TGTGCCAGCTCACCAGGGACAGCAGACAATGAGCAGTTCTTC
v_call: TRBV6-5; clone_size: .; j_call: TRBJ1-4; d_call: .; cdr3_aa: CASSYGQPSVEKLFF; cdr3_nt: TGTGCCAGCAGTTACGGGCAACCCTCCGTCGAAAAACTGTTTTTT
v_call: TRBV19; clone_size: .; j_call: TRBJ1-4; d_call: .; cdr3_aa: CASSIGAKYEKLFF; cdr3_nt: TGTGCCAGTAGTATCGGGGCGAAGTACGAAAAACTGTTTTTT
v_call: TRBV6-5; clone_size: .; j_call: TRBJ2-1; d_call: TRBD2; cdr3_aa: CASSYGTSGGDEQFF; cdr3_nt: TGTGCCAGCAGTTACGGGACTAGCGGGGGGGATGAGCAGTTCTTC
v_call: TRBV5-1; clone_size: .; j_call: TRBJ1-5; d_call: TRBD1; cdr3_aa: CASSPGQGNQPQHF; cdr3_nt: TGCGCCAGCAGCCCCGGACAGGGGAATCAGCCCCAGCATTTT
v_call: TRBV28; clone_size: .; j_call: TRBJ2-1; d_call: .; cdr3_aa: CASSPLNNEQFF; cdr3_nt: TGTGCCAGCAGTCCCCTAAACAATGAGCAGTTCTTC
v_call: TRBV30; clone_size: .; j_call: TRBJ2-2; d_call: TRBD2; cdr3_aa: CAWINSGRRTGELFF; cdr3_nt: TGTGCCTGGATTAATAGCGGGAGAAGGACCGGGGAGCTGTTTTTT
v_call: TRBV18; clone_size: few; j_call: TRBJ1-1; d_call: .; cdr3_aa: CASSPDRQNTEAFF; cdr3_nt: TGTGCCAGCTCCCCGGACCGACAGAACACTGAAGCTTTCTTT
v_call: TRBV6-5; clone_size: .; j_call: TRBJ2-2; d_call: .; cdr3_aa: CASSYAAGELFF; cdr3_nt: TGTGCCAGCAGTTACGCGGCCGGGGAGCTGTTTTTT
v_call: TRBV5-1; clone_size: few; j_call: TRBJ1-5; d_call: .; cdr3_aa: CASSLAPSPSNQPQHF; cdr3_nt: TGCGCCAGCAGCTTGGCGCCCTCGCCTAGCAATCAGCCCCAGCATTTT
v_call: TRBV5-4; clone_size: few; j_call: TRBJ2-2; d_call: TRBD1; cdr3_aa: CASSSGQHTGELFF; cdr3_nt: TGTGCCAGCAGCTCGGGACAGCACACCGGGGAGCTGTTTTTT
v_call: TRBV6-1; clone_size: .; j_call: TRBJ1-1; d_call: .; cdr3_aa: CASSTLRVTDTEAFF; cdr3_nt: TGTGCCAGCAGTACACTCCGGGTGACCGACACTGAAGCTTTCTTT
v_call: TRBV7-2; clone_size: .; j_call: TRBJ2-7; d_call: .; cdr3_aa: CASSSIRGGEQYF; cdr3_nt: TGTGCCAGCAGCTCTATCAGGGGAGGCGAGCAGTACTTC
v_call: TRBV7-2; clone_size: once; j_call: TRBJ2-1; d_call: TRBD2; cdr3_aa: CASSLGLLAGGNEQFF; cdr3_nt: TGTGCCAGCAGCCTGGGACTTCTGGCGGGAGGGAATGAGCAGTTCTTC
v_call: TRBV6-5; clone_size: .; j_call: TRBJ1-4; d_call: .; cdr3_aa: CASSFQLATNEKLFF; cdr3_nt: TGTGCCAGCAGTTTCCAGCTGGCCACTAATGAAAAACTGTTTTTT
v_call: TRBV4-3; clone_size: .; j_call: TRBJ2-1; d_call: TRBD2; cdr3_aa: CASSQASGIYNEQFF; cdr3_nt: TGCGCCAGCAGCCAAGCTAGCGGGATATACAATGAGCAGTTCTTC
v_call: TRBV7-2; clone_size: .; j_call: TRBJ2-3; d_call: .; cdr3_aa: CASSLALRGDTQYF; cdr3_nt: TGTGCCAGCAGCTTAGCGTTGAGGGGGGATACGCAGTATTTT
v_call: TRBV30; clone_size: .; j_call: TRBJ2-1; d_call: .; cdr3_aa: CAWTGSGNEQFF; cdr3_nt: TGTGCCTGGACAGGATCTGGGAATGAGCAGTTCTTC
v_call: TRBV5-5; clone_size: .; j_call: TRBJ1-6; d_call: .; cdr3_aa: CASRGAVNGSPLHF; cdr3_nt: TGTGCCAGCAGGGGGGCGGTAAATGGGTCACCCCTCCACTTT
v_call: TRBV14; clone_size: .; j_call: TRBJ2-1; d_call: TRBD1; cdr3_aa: CASSQTDRVVVNEQFF; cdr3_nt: TGTGCCAGCAGCCAGACAGACAGGGTTGTAGTTAATGAGCAGTTCTTC
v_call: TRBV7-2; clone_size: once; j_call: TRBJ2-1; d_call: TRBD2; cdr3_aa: CASSSTGTRSGHEQFF; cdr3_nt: TGTGCCAGCAGCTCCACCGGGACTAGAAGTGGGCATGAGCAGTTCTTC
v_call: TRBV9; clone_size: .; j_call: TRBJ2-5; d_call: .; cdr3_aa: CASSVSTGHQETQYF; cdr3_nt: TGTGCCAGCAGCGTATCTACAGGGCACCAAGAGACCCAGTACTTC
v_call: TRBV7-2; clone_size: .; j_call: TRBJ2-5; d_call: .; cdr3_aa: CASTQGFSQETQYF; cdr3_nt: TGTGCCAGCACCCAAGGGTTTAGCCAAGAGACCCAGTACTTC
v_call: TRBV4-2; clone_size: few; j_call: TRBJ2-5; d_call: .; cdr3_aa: CASSLGTSYQETQYF; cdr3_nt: TGTGCCAGCAGCCTTGGGACTTCCTACCAAGAGACCCAGTACTTC
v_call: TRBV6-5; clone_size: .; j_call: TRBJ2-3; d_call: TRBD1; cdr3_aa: CASSYRDRRSTDTQYF; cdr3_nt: TGTGCCAGCAGTTATAGGGACAGGAGAAGCACAGATACGCAGTATTTT
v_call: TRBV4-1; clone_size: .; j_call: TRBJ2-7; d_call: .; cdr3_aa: CASSQEMQGYEQYF; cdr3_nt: TGCGCCAGCAGCCAAGAAATGCAGGGCTACGAGCAGTACTTC
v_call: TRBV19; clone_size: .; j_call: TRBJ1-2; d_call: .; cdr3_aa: CASSIGDGYTF; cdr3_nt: TGTGCCAGTAGTATTGGAGATGGCTACACCTTC
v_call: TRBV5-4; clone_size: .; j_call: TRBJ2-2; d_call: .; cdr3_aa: CASSSAVTGELFF; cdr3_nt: TGTGCCAGCAGCTCAGCTGTCACCGGGGAGCTGTTTTTT
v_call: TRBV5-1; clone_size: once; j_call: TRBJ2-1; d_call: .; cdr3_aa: CASSLVGGGYNEQFF; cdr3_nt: TGCGCCAGCAGCTTGGTGGGCGGAGGATACAATGAGCAGTTCTTC
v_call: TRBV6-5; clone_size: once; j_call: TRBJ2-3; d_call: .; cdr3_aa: CASSPGDSTDTQYF; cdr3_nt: TGTGCCAGCAGTCCGGGGGACAGCACAGATACGCAGTATTTT
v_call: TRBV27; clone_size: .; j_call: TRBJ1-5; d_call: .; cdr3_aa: CASAGMSGGVVSNQPQHF; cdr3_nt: TGTGCCAGCGCCGGAATGAGTGGGGGGGTGGTGTCCAATCAGCCCCAGCATTTT
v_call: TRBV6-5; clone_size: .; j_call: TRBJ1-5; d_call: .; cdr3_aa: CASSEGPGRQPQHF; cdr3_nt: TGTGCCAGCAGTGAAGGCCCGGGGCGGCAGCCCCAGCATTTT
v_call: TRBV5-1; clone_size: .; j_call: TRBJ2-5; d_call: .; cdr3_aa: CASSQNGGAETQYF; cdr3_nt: TGCGCCAGCAGCCAGAACGGGGGAGCAGAGACCCAGTACTTC
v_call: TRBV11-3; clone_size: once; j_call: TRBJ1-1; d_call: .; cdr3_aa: CASSSNPGAEAFF; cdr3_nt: TGTGCCAGCAGCTCGAACCCGGGCGCTGAAGCTTTCTTT
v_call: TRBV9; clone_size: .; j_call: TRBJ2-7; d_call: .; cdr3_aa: CASSVGPGSGEQYF; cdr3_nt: TGTGCCAGCAGCGTAGGTCCAGGGAGTGGAGAGCAGTACTTC